In this sample, the clone carrying this T cell receptor beta chain turned up a few times. Its antigen is not identified. These data come from a study of PD-1 blockade in classical Hodgkin lymphoma. Study overall: Every 2 weeks, patients got 3 mg/kg intravenous nivolumab.

The CDR3 contains 12 residues. In germline, CDR1 is LNHDA, CDR2 SQIVND (reference sequence). V was trimmed by 4 bases and J by 2 bases, leaving 5 bases between them. Generated by immunoSEQ multiplex PCR, the TCRdb table keeps only in-frame clones and is missing some. The data hold almost 20,000 clones, with over 75% observed a single time. As to time point: cycle 4 day 1 (C4D1), after six to seven weeks of nivolumab. No patient escaped relapse after autologous stem cell transplantation, and brentuximab vedotin exposure varied. Best outcomes ranged across complete response, partial response and progressive disease. Study-level findings and limits: Newly diagnosed patients were said to have less baseline TCR diversity than healthy donors did. It was among complete responders that baseline diversity resembled that of newly diagnosed patients.

The sample consisted of peripheral blood mononuclear cells (PBMCs), taken before the fourth cycle of nivolumab. The V call is TRBV19, the J call TRBJ1-2; D not resolved. This receptor was identified in a human donor with classical Hodgkin lymphoma. The CDR3 DNA is TGTGCCAGTAGTACTTCAAACTATGGCTACACCTTC. It specifies CASSTSNYGYTF.